This TCR beta chain appears in the sequencing data of a study of response to subunit inactivated influenza vaccine. The table lists this clonotype with a few counts. V was clipped by 1 base and J by 7 bases, with 8 bases between them. The CDR3 runs to 13 residues. Per the germline V gene, CDR1 is LGHDT and CDR2 is YNNKEL (reference sequence). TCRdb called the RT-PCR reads again in MiXCR, with one record for every CDR3 protein. This repertoire shows some 480,000 distinct CDR3 sequences, 10% to 11% found once; its top ten account for approximately 12%. The chain links TRBV3-1 to TRBJ2-1; no definite D call. Sequenced here: PBMCs from blood, sampled around seven weeks after vaccination. The sequence came from a man aged 50 to 60 who received an inactivated influenza vaccine. The CDR3 sequence: CASSQVLRNEQFF. CDR3 nucleotides: TGTGCCAGCAGCCAAGTTTTAAGGAATGAGCAGTTCTTC.